The 29 T cell receptor beta chains presented below share a single source sample, sequenced in a study of response to subunit inactivated influenza vaccine. TCRdb fed the RT-PCR reads into MiXCR, producing one record per CDR3 protein. The table lists 400,000 to 550,000 distinct CDR3 sequences, less than 30% of them singletons. The sequencing used CD4+ T cells sorted from PBMCs, collected approximately 5 days after vaccination. The receptor source for this set is a man aged 50-60 years who received an inactivated influenza vaccine.

CDR3 region: CSVEDLASPLHF. The CDR3, as DNA: TGCAGCGTTGAAGATCTGGCCTCACCCCTCCACTTT. The chain has TRBV29-1 and TRBJ1-6; D gene unclear. Trimming removed 0 bases at V and 10 bases at J, with 7 bases between. CDR1 is SQVTM and CDR2 is ANQGSEA in the germline V gene. CDR3 length equals 12 residues.

The chain has TRBV20-1 and TRBJ2-1, with TRBD2 matching over 9 bases. Unmatched junction bases numbered 5, after V lost 3 bases and J lost 5 bases. The CDR3 consists of 14 residues. The germline V gene encodes CDR1 DFQATT and CDR2 SNEGSKA (reference sequence). CDR3 DNA: TGCAGTGCTAGTCTAGCGGGACGCAACAATGAGCAGTTCTTC. It translates to CSASLAGRNNEQFF.

The CDR3 bases are TGTGCCATCAAGGGGGGTCAAGAGACCCAGTACTTC. Amino acid sequence: CAIKGGQETQYF. The chain combines TRBV10-3 with TRBJ2-5; D possibly uses TRBD1 or TRBD2 (6 bases each). This CDR3 has 12 residues. CDR1 is ENHRY, CDR2 SYGVKD, per germline. V was clipped by 7 bases and J by 2 bases, with 8 bases between them.

This clonotype occurred a few times. The V and J genes are TRBV20-1 and TRBJ2-3; 8 bases map to TRBD2. The CDR3 runs to 14 residues. Germline V gene data show CDR1 as DFQATT and CDR2 as SNEGSKA (reference sequence). After removal of 5 bases from V and 2 bases from J, the junction contained 6 bases not matched to a gene. CDR3 in DNA: TGCAGTGCTCCACTAGCGGCCTCCACAGATACGCAGTATTTT. It yields the protein CSAPLAASTDTQYF.

This clonotype was counted a few times. V and J are TRBV2 and TRBJ2-7; no definite D call. Germline CDR1 is SNHLY and CDR2 is FYNNEI. CDR3 length: 13 amino acids. V gave up 4 bases and J gave up 0 bases, with 7 bases separating them. CDR3 in amino acids: CASSVQDSYEQYF. For the CDR3, the DNA is TGTGCCAGCAGTGTTCAGGACTCCTACGAGCAGTACTTC.

The rearrangement links TRBV11-1 to TRBJ2-3, with TRBD2 matching over 12 bases. This CDR3 contains 18 residues. The germline V gene encodes CDR1 SGHAT and CDR2 FQDESV (reference sequence). Germline trimming cut 4 bases from V and 6 bases from J; bases unmatched to any gene: 14. CDR3 amino acids: CASSYSTRLLAGGDTQYF. In nucleotides, the CDR3 is TGTGCCAGCAGCTACTCCACAAGGTTACTAGCGGGGGGCGATACGCAGTATTTT.

This chain links TRBV10-3 with TRBJ1-5; no clear D. This CDR3 contains 14 residues. Germline V gives CDR1 ENHRY, CDR2 SYGVKD. Trimming removed 3 bases from V and 1 base from J, with 7 bases in between. In nucleotides, the CDR3 is TGTGCCATCAGTGATGGAAGGAGCAATCAGCCCCAGCATTTT. As protein: CAISDGRSNQPQHF.

The rearrangement uses TRBV10-3 and TRBJ2-1; D may match TRBD1 or TRBD2 (5 bases each). Trimming pared 4 bases from V and 7 bases from J, leaving 11 bases between. Germline V lookup: CDR1 ENHRY, CDR2 SYGVKD. The CDR3 runs to 13 residues. In nucleotides, the CDR3 is TGTGCCATCAGTGCGGCTGGGGGAAATGAGCAGTTCTTC. This gives the protein CAISAAGGNEQFF.

This clonotype showed up just a few times. The J gene is TRBJ1-1, the V gene TRBV12-3 or TRBV12-4; TRBD1 might be the D (5 bases). CDR3 length: 13 residues. V was cut by 3 bases and J by 4 bases, with 9 bases left in between. CDR3 loop: CASSFLGATEAFF. CDR3 in DNA: TGTGCCAGCAGTTTTCTTGGGGCCACTGAAGCTTTCTTT.

The V call is TRBV5-1, the J call TRBJ1-1; D is perhaps TRBD1 (5 bases). CDR3 length equals 15 residues. The germline V gene has CDR1 SGHRS and CDR2 YFSETQ. The V and J ends lost 0 bases and 6 bases respectively, with 15 bases between them. CDR3 sequence: CASSLAGAPGPEAFF. CDR3 in DNA: TGCGCCAGCAGCTTGGCCGGGGCCCCGGGCCCTGAAGCTTTCTTT.

This clonotype was recorded a few times. The J gene is TRBJ1-5, the V gene TRBV12-3 or TRBV12-4; D is uncertain. V was cut by 7 bases and J by 3 bases, with 16 bases left in between. The CDR3 loop spans 15 amino acids. CDR3 DNA sequence: TGTGCCAGCACCGTAGCGTTGGCGTTCAATCAGCCCCAGCATTTT. Its protein is CASTVALAFNQPQHF.

This clonotype was seen only a few times. This chain's CDR3 is CASSFPVNEQFF. The CDR3 DNA follows: TGTGCCAGCAGTTTCCCCGTCAATGAGCAGTTCTTC. The chain uses TRBV12-3 or TRBV12-4 and TRBJ2-1; D remains ambiguous. V lost 3 bases, J lost 6 bases, and 6 bases lay in between. The CDR3 consists of 12 residues.

This clonotype was detected a few times. This chain uses TRBV27 with TRBJ2-7; perhaps D is TRBD1 or TRBD2 (5 bases each). This CDR3 spans 13 amino acids. V gave up 4 bases and J gave up 6 bases, with 13 bases separating them. Germline V lookup: CDR1 MNHEY, CDR2 SMNVEV (reference sequence). CDR3 coding DNA: TGTGCCAGCAGTTCCGGGGCTATCGGCGAGCAGTACTTC. Protein sequence: CASSSGAIGEQYF.

The chain combines TRBV20-1 with TRBJ2-4; 9 nucleotides agree with TRBD1. V was clipped by 6 bases and J by 9 bases; unmatched bases: 3. CDR3 length: 11 amino acids. Looked up from germline, CDR1 is DFQATT and CDR2 is SNEGSKA (reference sequence). CDR3 DNA: TGCAGTGCCGGACAGGGGTTCATTCAGTACTTC. It codes for CSAGQGFIQYF.

The chain links TRBV24-1 to TRBJ2-2; D is tentatively TRBD1 or TRBD2 (5 bases each). The CDR3 consists of 14 residues. Germline lookup yields CDR1 KGHDR and CDR2 SFDVKD. V shed 4 bases and J shed 5 bases, with 10 bases lying between them. The CDR3 is CATSDMGRTGELFF. CDR3 nucleotide sequence: TGTGCCACCAGTGACATGGGACGGACCGGGGAGCTGTTTTTT.

This chain joins TRBV10-3 and TRBJ2-2; D tentatively reads TRBD1 or TRBD2 (5 bases each). The germline CDR1 and CDR2 sequences are ENHRY and SYGVKD. The CDR3 has 13 amino acids. Trimming left V 6 bases short and J 5 bases short, with 10 bases between. The CDR3 protein is CAISGDVTGELFF. The CDR3 region has the DNA TGTGCCATCAGCGGGGACGTAACCGGGGAGCTGTTTTTT.

There are a few counts of this clonotype. The rearrangement links TRBV3-1 to TRBJ2-2; 7 bases map to TRBD2. The CDR3 is made up of 18 amino acids. The germline gives CDR1 LGHDT, CDR2 YNNKEL (reference sequence). After removal of 4 bases from V and 4 bases from J, the junction contained 15 bases not matched to a gene. The CDR3: CASSLGPAGPAGTGELFF. For the CDR3, the DNA is TGTGCCAGCAGCCTAGGTCCAGCGGGGCCTGCGGGCACCGGGGAGCTGTTTTTT.

This clonotype was observed at least ten times. This chain uses TRBV28 with TRBJ1-6; D gene ambiguous. The CDR3 spans 11 residues. Germline CDR1 is MDHEN and CDR2 is SYDVKM. The V and J ends lost 5 bases and 7 bases respectively, with 3 bases between them. CDR3 protein: CASSLNSPLHF. The DNA for the CDR3 is TGTGCCAGCAGTCTAAATTCACCCCTCCACTTT.

This clonotype was recorded a few times. The rearrangement uses TRBV5-8 and TRBJ2-7, with 11 bases fitting TRBD2. V was clipped by 3 bases and J by 6 bases; unmatched bases: 11. CDR3 length: 16 residues. Germline-derived CDR1 and CDR2 are SGHTS and YDEGEE. The CDR3 reads CASSWTLAGGPTEQYF. The CDR3 DNA sequence: TGTGCCAGCAGCTGGACTTTAGCGGGAGGGCCGACCGAGCAGTACTTC.

The sample holds many counts of this clonotype. The gene calls are TRBV7-9 and TRBJ2-5, with D hard to call. In germline, CDR1 is SEHNR, CDR2 FQNEAQ (reference sequence). The CDR3 runs to 12 residues. V lost 7 bases, J lost 1 base, and 7 bases lay in between. CDR3 bases: TGTGCCAGCACCTGGGGCCAAGAGACCCAGTACTTC. Its translation: CASTWGQETQYF.

J is TRBJ2-3 and V is TRBV12-3 or TRBV12-4; D call uncertain. The germline V and J ends were trimmed by 5 bases and 1 base, with 16 bases remaining between them. The CDR3 runs to 16 residues. In DNA form, the CDR3 reads TGTGCCAGCAGTCCACGACCCCCTGCAGGCACAGATACGCAGTATTTT. Encoded protein: CASSPRPPAGTDTQYF.

This sequence joins TRBV11-2 and TRBJ2-1; D is unresolved. The germline CDR1 and CDR2 sequences are SGHAT and FQNNGV. Trimming stripped 2 bases from V and 7 bases from J, with 9 bases between. The CDR3 runs to 13 residues. The CDR3 reads CASSLNRMNEQFF. The CDR3 DNA sequence: TGTGCCAGCAGCTTAAATCGGATGAATGAGCAGTTCTTC.

This clonotype was picked up a small number of times. The V call is TRBV29-1, the J call TRBJ1-4, with D unresolved. Germline V CDR1 and CDR2: SQVTM, ANQGSEA. The V gene lost 6 bases and the J gene lost 8 bases, with 10 bases spanning the gap. CDR3 length: 11 residues. The CDR3 spells CSVRSGEKLFF. CDR3 DNA sequence: TGCAGCGTCCGATCGGGCGAAAAACTGTTTTTT.

The table lists this clonotype with a few counts. V usage is TRBV7-2 and J usage is TRBJ2-2; D is ambiguous. Per the germline V gene, CDR1 is SGHTA and CDR2 is FQGNSA. The CDR3 consists of 14 residues. The germline V and J ends were trimmed by 5 bases and 6 bases, with 13 bases remaining between them. The DNA for the CDR3 is TGTGCCAGCAGCCTTACGTGGGATTCCGGGGAGCTGTTTTTT. Its protein is CASSLTWDSGELFF. Full variable domain (remainder filled in from reference TRBV7-2 and TRBJ2-2): GAGVSQSPSNKVTEKGKDVELRCDPISGHTALYWYRQSLGQGLEFLIYFQGNSAPDKSGLPSDRFSAERTGGSVSTLTIQRTQQEDSAVYLCASSLTWDSGELFFGEGSRLTVL.

This chain connects TRBV12-3 or TRBV12-4 to TRBJ1-5, with 8 bases matching TRBD1. V trimming: 6 bases; J trimming: 3 bases; junction bases outside the gene matches: 4. The CDR3 length is 14 residues. The CDR3 nucleotides are TGTGCCAGCAGCCGACAGGGGTTCAATCAGCCCCAGCATTTT. It yields the protein CASSRQGFNQPQHF.

V usage is TRBV24-1 and J usage is TRBJ2-3; 10 bases map to TRBD2. The length of the CDR3 is 19 residues. The trim removed 4 bases at V and 4 bases at J, leaving 16 bases unmatched. Germline V gene data show CDR1 as KGHDR and CDR2 as SFDVKD. CDR3 in amino acids: CATSDQFTGTSVSADTQYF. The CDR3 DNA reads TGTGCCACCAGTGACCAGTTCACCGGGACTAGCGTGAGCGCAGATACGCAGTATTTT.

This clonotype has at least ten counts. This chain uses TRBV20-1 with TRBJ2-2; 9 nucleotides line up with TRBD2. The CDR3 consists of 20 residues. Unmatched junction bases numbered 14, after V lost 0 bases and J lost 0 bases. CDR1 is DFQATT, CDR2 SNEGSKA, per germline (reference sequence). The CDR3 protein is CSAREPDSGGTRSNTGELFF. The CDR3 nucleotides are TGCAGTGCTAGAGAGCCTGACAGCGGGGGGACGAGATCGAACACCGGGGAGCTGTTTTTT.

The table lists this clonotype with a few counts. This sequence joins TRBV7-2 and TRBJ2-5; 9 bases line up with TRBD2. The CDR3 is made up of 18 amino acids. V was clipped by 0 bases and J by 4 bases; unmatched bases: 12. From germline, CDR1 is SGHTA and CDR2 FQGNSA. CDR3 in amino acids: CASSLAHLAGAQRETQYF. As DNA, the CDR3 is TGTGCCAGCAGCTTAGCGCACTTAGCGGGGGCCCAGCGAGAGACCCAGTACTTC.

The chain carries TRBV7-2 and TRBJ2-5; D gene ambiguous. The CDR3 is 15 amino acids. CDR1 is SGHTA, CDR2 FQGNSA, per germline. V was clipped by 2 bases and J by 4 bases, with 14 bases between them. This chain's CDR3 is CASSLRSWAAETQYF. The CDR3 coding sequence is TGTGCCAGCAGCTTACGGTCCTGGGCCGCAGAGACCCAGTACTTC.